Each of the 8 T cell receptor beta chains below was sequenced from the same sample in a study of blood T cell repertoires in COVID-19. TCRdb's table, derived via immunoSEQ multiplex PCR, lists solely in-frame clones and lacks some. The profile shows approximately 290,000 clones, 75% to 95% of them singletons. The source material was PBMCs or T cells enriched from blood (not recorded which). The receptors derive from a woman aged 25 to 39 who had recovered from COVID-19.

The chain joins TRBV4-2 to TRBJ2-7; TRBD2 matches 10 bases. Germline values: CDR1 LGHNA, CDR2 YNFKEQ. The CDR3 is 20 residues long. V lost 0 bases, J lost 0 bases, and 14 bases stayed unmatched. Here the CDR3 reads CASSQDRRIVSSGSSYEQYF. CDR3 sequence (DNA): TGTGCCAGCAGCCAAGATCGGCGGATCGTGTCTAGCGGGAGCTCCTACGAGCAGTACTTC.

The gene calls are TRBV5-1 and TRBJ2-5; 10 bases agree with TRBD2. Trimming cost V 4 bases and J 1 base; bases outside gene matches: 7. CDR1 is SGHRS, CDR2 YFSETQ, per germline. This CDR3 spans 16 amino acids. The CDR3 spells CASSGTSGTIQETQYF. The CDR3 DNA follows: TGCGCCAGCAGCGGTACTAGCGGGACGATCCAAGAGACCCAGTACTTC.

The chain joins TRBV6-5 to TRBJ1-1; 9 bases line up with TRBD1. CDR1 MNHEY and CDR2 SVGAGI come from the germline V gene. V trimming: 7 bases; J trimming: 5 bases; junction bases outside the gene matches: 8. This CDR3 comprises 14 residues. The chain's CDR3 is CASKPGTGRTEAFF. CDR3 DNA: TGTGCCAGCAAACCCGGGACAGGGAGAACTGAAGCTTTCTTT.

V gene TRBV28 combines with J gene TRBJ2-1; 10 bases agree with TRBD1. Per germline, CDR1 MDHEN and CDR2 SYDVKM. The V gene end was trimmed by 5 bases and the J gene end by 8 bases; junction bases not matched to a gene: 9. The CDR3 consists of 15 residues. The DNA of the CDR3 is TGTGCCAGCAGTACCACCGGGACAGGGGACGATGAGCAGTTCTTC. Protein sequence: CASSTTGTGDDEQFF. The full variable domain, rest sourced from reference TRBV28 and TRBJ2-1, is DVKVTQSSRYLVKRTGEKVFLECVQDMDHENMFWYRQDPGLGLRLIYFSYDVKMKEKGDIPEGYSVSREKKERFSLILESASTNQTSMYLCASSTTGTGDDEQFFGPGTRLTVL.

The CDR3 nucleotides read TGTGCCAGCAGCAAAGATTGGTCAGGGAATAGCAATCAGCCCCAGCATTTT. It translates to CASSKDWSGNSNQPQHF. The chain recombines TRBV21-1 with TRBJ1-5; the table calls TRBD1, which could not be checked here. TRBV21-1 represents a pseudogene. This CDR3 contains 17 residues.

The chain couples TRBV28 to TRBJ2-5; TRBD2 agrees at 10 bases. The CDR3 runs to 16 residues. V gave up 3 bases and J gave up 2 bases; unmatched junction bases: 6. Germline-derived CDR1 and CDR2 are MDHEN and SYDVKM. CDR3 sequence: CASSLRTSGTQETQYF. The CDR3 nucleotides read TGTGCCAGCAGTTTGCGGACTAGCGGTACACAAGAGACCCAGTACTTC.

The count of this clone is one. The CDR3 bases are TGTGCCAGCTCACCAGGGACAGGGGGCGACAACTATGGCTACACCTTC. Translating gives CASSPGTGGDNYGYTF. J is TRBJ1-2 and V is TRBV18, with 12 bases matching TRBD1. After removal of 2 bases from V and 2 bases from J, the junction contained 3 bases not matched to a gene. Germline V gene lookup returns CDR1 KGHSH and CDR2 LQKENI. This CDR3 contains 16 residues.

This chain connects TRBV5-4 to TRBJ2-7; 8 nucleotides match TRBD2. The V and J ends lost 4 bases and 3 bases, in that order; junction bases with no gene match: 12. Germline V gene data show CDR1 as SGHNT and CDR2 as YYREEE (reference sequence). The CDR3 loop spans 16 amino acids. The CDR3 here is CASSPTAGGGVYEQYF. In nucleotides, the CDR3 is TGTGCCAGCAGCCCGACTGCGGGGGGAGGCGTCTACGAGCAGTACTTC.